This T cell receptor (beta chain) is from a study of CD8+ T cells in alopecia areata (dated by TCRdb to the late 2010s). Some background on the complete study: The treated patients, all with moderate-to-severe alopecia areata, were enrolled in an open-label pilot trial of oral tofacitinib given at 5 to 10 mg twice daily. Patients stayed on tofacitinib for 6 to 18 months and then had 6 months of follow-up off drug so that delayed response and recurrence could be assessed. High-throughput TCRbeta sequencing was used to examine T cell clonal expansion in alopecia areata in both the C3H/HeJ mouse model and human patients. On the human side, TCRbeta sequencing was run on scalp tissue and on sorted CD4+ and CD8+ peripheral blood T cells from healthy controls and from alopecia areata patients with either patchy or totalis/universalis disease. Patients on tofacitinib were biopsied at baseline and after 4 and 24 weeks of treatment, and several of the patients also had a later scalp biopsy. Clonality in the scalp was compared among normal scalp (n=4), patchy alopecia areata scalp (n=8), and alopecia totalis/universalis scalp (n=8). RNA was obtained with the PAXgene miRNA kit for fixed scalp, the miRNeasy kit for PBMCs, and the RNeasy kit for mouse skin. Amplification of TCRbeta CDR3 regions was done by immunoSEQ multiplex PCR using 35 Vbeta forward primers and 13 Jbeta reverse primers. Study-wide findings and limitations: Lesional scalp, especially in alopecia totalis/universalis, showed higher clonality and more expanded CD8+ clones than normal scalp, suggesting antigenic drive. Unlike mouse skin, where gammadelta T cells dominate, normal human skin contains resident alphabeta T cells that get sequenced too, which complicates analysis of the scalp TCR repertoire. Shared TCR sequences between patients were less evident than in mice, which may be partly attributable to HLA diversity in the patient population.

In the paper's terms, the time point label means: baseline before oral tofacitinib. Lesional scalp punch biopsies and peripheral blood were collected from alopecia areata patients. PBMCs were isolated by density centrifugation and stained for CD3, CD4 and CD8, and CD4+ and CD8+ T cells were sorted on a FACSAria. This clone was counted only a few times. No cognate antigen has been identified for it. Qualities for individual bases were not recorded, and no much larger clone is one base off. CDR1 and CDR2 (SQVTM, ANQGSEA) derive from the germline V gene. Trimming removed 5 bases from V and 3 bases from J, leaving 10 bases between the germline ends. CDR3 length: 13 amino acids, cysteine to phenylalanine. Kept here is only the CDR3 DNA, which spans 39 bases and is read in frame from base 1. Library method: the immunoSEQ multiplex PCR assay. RNA was extracted from all samples and reverse transcribed into cDNA, which served as template for TCR sequencing. First-strand cDNA was synthesized using SuperScript III with a 2:1 mix of oligo-dT and random hexamers. A synthetic immune receptor repertoire was used to assess amplification bias, and residual bias was removed computationally. The study's processing was this. After raw reads were preprocessed to remove errors, the CDR3 was defined following IMGT conventions as running from the conserved cysteine to phenylalanine. To get clonality, Shannon entropy was normalized by log2 of the number of productive unique TCRs and the result was subtracted from 1. CD4 or CD8 identity of scalp clones was inferred by cross-referencing scalp TCRbeta sequences with sorted blood CD4 and CD8 repertoires. TCRdb provides this immuneACCESS table in a form limited to in-frame rearrangements. Some clones are lacking; in checked studies, under half of them reflect an unresolved V gene, and why the rest are absent is not known. V and J calls plus clone size are reproduced from that table; the DNA served to infer D and trimming. Here the sample has some 170,000 clones; about 66% occur a single time. The ten largest clones represent around 10% of the sample.

The sequence is built from TRBV29-1 and TRBJ2-2, with TRBD1 tentatively as D gene (6 bases match). The source of this sequence is a human donor with alopecia areata. Sample: CD8+ T cells sorted from blood, taken at week 0. The nucleotides are TGCAGCGTTTCATGGACAGACACCGGGGAGCTGTTTTTT. It specifies CSVSWTDTGELFF.